These 27 T cell receptor beta chains share one sample of origin, sequenced in a study of blood T cell repertoires in COVID-19. Produced via immunoSEQ multiplex PCR; TCRdb's table is partial and in-frame only. The top ten hold less than 3% of the sample, which has roughly 250,000 clones, about 87% seen once. Sequencing input: PBMCs or T cells enriched from blood (not recorded which). The receptor set was obtained from a woman aged 50 to 65 who had recovered from COVID-19.

The chain is built from TRBV29-1 and TRBJ2-7; the match to TRBD1 covers 9 bases. The CDR3 contains 13 residues. Germline V gives CDR1 SQVTM, CDR2 ANQGSEA. V was clipped by 6 bases and J by 2 bases; unmatched bases: 5. CDR3 sequence (DNA): TGCAGCGTCGGACAGGGGAACACCTACGAGCAGTACTTC. This gives the protein CSVGQGNTYEQYF.

As to this clone: Its ends do not fully match the called genes, so a read error is possible. The J gene is TRBJ2-5, the V gene TRBV7-7; 7 positions match TRBD2. The V gene's germline CDR1 is SSHAT and CDR2 FNYEAQ (reference sequence). This CDR3 spans 16 amino acids. The CDR3 bases are TGTGCTAGCAGCTTGGGGACTATTGGGATTCAAGAGACCCAGTACTTC. It codes for CASSLGTIGIQETQYF.

The rearrangement joins TRBV5-1 to TRBJ1-2, with D maybe TRBD1 (6 bases). V lost 2 bases to trimming and J lost 7 bases, with 15 bases between them. The germline CDR1 and CDR2 sequences are SGHRS and YFSETQ. This CDR3 comprises 14 residues. Here the CDR3 DNA reads TGCGCCAGCAGCTTACCACAGGGAACGGTTGGCTACACCTTC. Amino acid sequence: CASSLPQGTVGYTF.

The V call is TRBV7-8, the J call TRBJ2-4; perhaps TRBD1 as D (6 bases). Between the trimmed V and J ends, which lost 3 bases and 2 bases, there was a span of 17 bases. This CDR3 is 17 amino acids long. Per germline, CDR1 SGHVS and CDR2 FQNEAQ. CDR3 DNA: TGTGCCAGCAGCTTCGCAGTAGTAGGGGGAACCAAAAACATTCAGTACTTC. Translation: CASSFAVVGGTKNIQYF. The whole variable domain, remainder taken from reference TRBV7-8 and TRBJ2-4, is GAGVSQSPRYKVAKRGQDVALRCDPISGHVSLFWYQQALGQGPEFLTYFQNEAQLDKSGLPSDRFFAERPEGSVSTLKIQRTQQEDSAVYLCASSFAVVGGTKNIQYFGAGTRLSVL.

J is TRBJ2-1 and V is TRBV24-1; the D gene is possibly TRBD1 (7 bases). The germline V gene encodes CDR1 KGHDR and CDR2 SFDVKD. The CDR3 has 16 amino acids. V gave up 6 bases and J gave up 0 bases, with 14 bases separating them. The chain's CDR3 is CATSPRGVSSYNEQFF. CDR3 DNA: TGTGCCACCAGTCCCAGGGGGGTGAGCTCCTACAATGAGCAGTTCTTC.

The CDR3 nucleotides are TGTGCCAGCACGACTCAGACTAGCGGGAGAGGTGAGCAGTTCTTC. Protein product: CASTTQTSGRGEQFF. The chain has TRBV7-2 and TRBJ2-1, with 12 bases aligning to TRBD2. The CDR3 spans 15 residues. CDR1 SGHTA and CDR2 FQGNSA come from the germline V gene. Germline trimming cut 7 bases from V and 9 bases from J; bases unmatched to any gene: 10. The full variable domain, rest sourced from reference TRBV7-2 and TRBJ2-1, is GAGVSQSPSNKVTEKGKDVELRCDPISGHTALYWYRQSLGQGLEFLIYFQGNSAPDKSGLPSDRFSAERTGGSVSTLTIQRTQQEDSAVYLCASTTQTSGRGEQFFGPGTRLTVL.

In DNA form, the CDR3 reads TGTGCCAGTAGTCGGGGGGAACGCAATCAGCCCCAGCATTTT. It yields the protein CASSRGERNQPQHF. The V gene is TRBV19, the J gene TRBJ1-5; weak D call: TRBD1 (5 bases). V was shortened by 5 bases and J by 2 bases, with 10 bases between the two germline ends. The germline CDR1 and CDR2 sequences are LNHDA and SQIVND (reference sequence). The CDR3 is 14 amino acids.

The chain recombines TRBV14 with TRBJ2-5, with TRBD2 identical over 10 bases. This CDR3 comprises 16 residues. Germline V lookup: CDR1 SGHDN, CDR2 FVKESK. The V gene end was trimmed by 4 bases and the J gene end by 4 bases; junction bases not matched to a gene: 9. CDR3 loop: CASSRGLAASGETQYF. CDR3 coding DNA: TGTGCCAGCAGCCGCGGACTAGCGGCCTCGGGAGAGACCCAGTACTTC.

V usage is TRBV9 and J usage is TRBJ2-3; 7 bases match TRBD2. V lost 2 bases to trimming and J lost 3 bases; unmatched junction nucleotides: 6. CDR3 length equals 15 residues. Germline V CDR1 and CDR2: SGDLS, YYNGEE. This CDR3 reads CASSVFGGSTDTQYF. For the CDR3, the DNA is TGTGCCAGCAGCGTCTTTGGCGGGAGTACAGATACGCAGTATTTT.

The V gene is TRBV28, the J gene TRBJ1-5; TRBD1 aligns across 7 bases. The CDR3 spans 13 residues. Per germline, CDR1 MDHEN and CDR2 SYDVKM. With 6 bases clipped from V and 3 bases from J, the junction kept 2 bases outside the gene matches. CDR3 nucleotide sequence: TGTGCCAGCAGGACAGGGTACAATCAGCCCCAGCATTTT. It translates to CASRTGYNQPQHF. Supplemented by reference TRBV28 and TRBJ1-5, the full variable domain reads DVKVTQSSRYLVKRTGEKVFLECVQDMDHENMFWYRQDPGLGLRLIYFSYDVKMKEKGDIPEGYSVSREKKERFSLILESASTNQTSMYLCASRTGYNQPQHFGDGTRLSIL.

This clone was counted a few times. The chain employs TRBV7-8 and TRBJ2-7; D is possibly TRBD1 (5 bases). This CDR3 is 15 amino acids long. The V end was cut by 1 base, the J end by 1 base, with 11 bases between. Germline CDR1 reads SGHVS; CDR2 reads FQNEAQ. As DNA, the CDR3 is TGTGCCAGCAGCTTAGAAGGGGTAGTATCCTACGAGCAGTACTTC. Translated, it gives CASSLEGVVSYEQYF.

This chain joins TRBV5-6 and TRBJ2-3; TRBD1 matches at 8 bases. Germline V gene sequence: CDR1 SGHDT, CDR2 YYEEEE. The ends lost 1 base at V and 3 bases at J; junction bases unmatched: 7. The length of the CDR3 is 16 residues. CDR3 sequence: CASSLRVQGATDTQYF. DNA of the CDR3: TGTGCCAGCAGCTTGCGGGTTCAGGGGGCAACAGATACGCAGTATTTT. Variable domain in full (rest from reference TRBV5-6 and TRBJ2-3): DAGVTQSPTHLIKTRGQQVTLRCSPKSGHDTVSWYQQALGQGPQFIFQYYEEEERQRGNFPDRFSGHQFPNYSSELNVNALLLGDSALYLCASSLRVQGATDTQYFGPGTRLTVL.

In its sample, this clone was seen once. The rearrangement links TRBV28 to TRBJ2-3; 7 bases fit TRBD1. Germline V gives CDR1 MDHEN, CDR2 SYDVKM. The CDR3 runs to 16 residues. Losses at the gene ends were 5 bases for V and 1 base for J; bases not matched to a gene: 9. CDR3 loop: CASSTYGTVRTDTQYF. Written as DNA, the CDR3 is TGTGCCAGCAGTACTTACGGGACAGTACGCACAGATACGCAGTATTTT.

The chain links TRBV3-1 (or the pseudogene TRBV3-2) to TRBJ2-3; D might be TRBD1 (6 bases). CDR3 length equals 15 residues. From germline, CDR1 is LGHDT and CDR2 YNNKEL (reference sequence). With 4 bases removed from V and 6 bases from J, the gap between germline ends came to 17 bases. The CDR3 bases are TGTGCCAGCAGCCTCGCAGGGGTGTATGGGGATACGCAGTATTTT. It yields the protein CASSLAGVYGDTQYF.

About this clone itself: Its ends do not fully match the called genes, so a read error is possible. J is TRBJ2-3 and V is TRBV6-1; 7 bases fit TRBD1. Germline lookup yields CDR1 MNHNS and CDR2 SASEGT. The CDR3 is 14 residues long. The CDR3 here is CASTETGATDTQYF. CDR3 coding DNA: TGTGCCAGCACTGAAACAGGGGCGACAGATACGCAGTATTTT.

The V call is TRBV5-5, the J call TRBJ1-3; D is unclear. The V end was cut by 4 bases, the J end by 0 bases, with 14 bases between. This CDR3 comprises 16 residues. Germline V CDR1 and CDR2: SGHKS, YYEKEE (reference sequence). The CDR3 bases are TGTGCCAGCAGCGCCGCGGGGAGTTTCTCTGGAAACACCATATATTTT. It specifies CASSAAGSFSGNTIYF.

This chain uses TRBV24-1 with TRBJ2-1; 10 nucleotides align to TRBD2. CDR1 is KGHDR and CDR2 is SFDVKD in the germline V gene. V lost 4 bases to trimming and J lost 8 bases; unmatched junction nucleotides: 10. CDR3 length: 16 amino acids. The DNA for the CDR3 is TGTGCCACCAGTGACCGTCTAGCGGGAGATTACGATGAGCAGTTCTTC. Amino acid sequence: CATSDRLAGDYDEQFF.

This clone was detected a few times. This chain links TRBV12-5 with TRBJ1-1; 7 bases fit TRBD1. V was pared by 1 base and J by 5 bases, with 4 bases of the junction left unmatched. The CDR3 consists of 14 residues. The V gene's germline CDR1 is LGHNT and CDR2 FRNRAP. In nucleotides, the CDR3 is TGTGCTAGTGGTTTGGGACAGGGCTTAACTGAAGCTTTCTTT. Translating it yields CASGLGQGLTEAFF.

The rearrangement uses TRBV4-3 and TRBJ1-6, with TRBD1 identical over 8 bases. V was clipped by 0 bases and J by 11 bases; unmatched bases: 6. Per germline, CDR1 LGHNA and CDR2 YSLEER. The CDR3 consists of 15 residues. The CDR3 DNA reads as TGCGCCAGCAGCCAAGAGAATCAGGGGGCCCCACCCCTCCACTTT. Translation: CASSQENQGAPPLHF.

As concerns this clone: The same CDR3 can be traced to other DNA sequences in this sample. This chain joins TRBV4-1 and TRBJ2-7; 7 nucleotides match TRBD1. V shed 3 bases, J shed 2 bases, and the junction held 7 bases outside the gene matches. Germline CDR1 MGHRA, CDR2 YSYEKL. This CDR3 is built from 15 residues. The CDR3 sequence is CASSQSQGPAYEQYF. CDR3 sequence (DNA): TGCGCCAGCAGCCAGTCACAGGGGCCCGCCTACGAGCAGTACTTC.

This clone has a single count. This chain uses TRBV27 with TRBJ2-6; 8 bases agree with TRBD1. The germline CDR1 and CDR2 sequences are MNHEY and SMNVEV (reference sequence). Germline trimming cut 4 bases from V and 2 bases from J; bases unmatched to any gene: 7. The CDR3 is 17 amino acids. In DNA form, the CDR3 reads TGTGCCAGCAGTTATTGGACAGGGCAAACTGGGGCCAACGTCCTGACTTTC. Protein: CASSYWTGQTGANVLTF.

The chain joins TRBV7-9 to TRBJ2-1; 7 bases fit TRBD1. The CDR3 runs 14 residues. V shed 5 bases, J shed 8 bases, and the junction held 9 bases outside the gene matches. Germline V gene data show CDR1 as SEHNR and CDR2 as FQNEAQ (reference sequence). The CDR3 region is CASSPGQIADEQFF. The CDR3 DNA follows: TGTGCCAGCAGCCCGGGACAGATCGCCGATGAGCAGTTCTTC.

The genes are TRBV2 and TRBJ2-1, with 9 bases that match TRBD1. The J segment lost 9 bases and the V segment lost 5 bases, leaving 11 bases of the junction unmatched. This CDR3 spans 15 amino acids. CDR1 is SNHLY and CDR2 is FYNNEI in the germline V gene. The CDR3 sequence: CASSQWDRERGEQFF. CDR3 DNA: TGTGCCAGCAGTCAATGGGACAGGGAGCGGGGTGAGCAGTTCTTC.

This chain joins TRBV5-1 and TRBJ1-1; D not resolved. V lost 1 base and J lost 2, with 9 bases in between. The V gene's germline CDR1 is SGHRS and CDR2 YFSETQ. The CDR3 has 14 amino acids. The CDR3 DNA reads TGCGCCAGCAGCTTGTCTGGAGATAACACTGAAGCTTTCTTT. Translating it yields CASSLSGDNTEAFF.

The chain links TRBV4-2 to TRBJ2-7; 12 bases agree with TRBD2. Trimming at V came to 1 base and at J to 4 bases, leaving 2 bases not matched to a gene. Germline-derived CDR1 and CDR2 are LGHNA and YNFKEQ. The CDR3 extends over 15 amino acids. The CDR3 nucleotides are TGTGCCAGCAGCCAAGGACTAGCGGGAGTGTACGAGCAGTACTTC. This codes for CASSQGLAGVYEQYF.

This chain uses TRBV5-1 with TRBJ2-1, with 8 positions matching TRBD2. V trimming: 1 base; J trimming: 6 bases; junction bases outside the gene matches: 3. The V gene's germline CDR1 is SGHRS and CDR2 YFSETQ. This CDR3 is built from 14 residues. CDR3 in amino acids: CASSLWAGGNEQFF. The CDR3 DNA reads TGCGCCAGCAGCTTGTGGGCGGGAGGCAATGAGCAGTTCTTC. Full variable domain (rest looked up from reference TRBV5-1 and TRBJ2-1): KAGVTQTPRYLIKTRGQQVTLSCSPISGHRSVSWYQQTPGQGLQFLFEYFSETQRNKGNFPGRFSGRQFSNSRSEMNVSTLELGDSALYLCASSLWAGGNEQFFGPGTRLTVL.

The gene calls are TRBV14 and TRBJ2-6; 11 bases align to TRBD1. Germline V gene lookup returns CDR1 SGHDN and CDR2 FVKESK. Germline trimming cut 4 bases from V and 3 bases from J; bases unmatched to any gene: 8. The CDR3 has 18 amino acids. CDR3 DNA: TGTGCCAGCAGCCGCCGGACAGGGGGCGCGAATGGGGCCAACGTCCTGACTTTC. This encodes CASSRRTGGANGANVLTF.